This T cell receptor beta chain originates from a study of blood T cell repertoires in COVID-19. Across the whole study: Spain, Italy and the United States supplied samples that represented acute and convalescent COVID-19. T cells, B-cell-depleted T cells, or PBMCs provided the cDNA or gDNA that served as material.

In its sample, this clone was seen a few times. The CDR3 is 15 amino acids. CDR1 is SGHRS and CDR2 is YFSETQ in the germline V gene. Trimming took 0 bases from V and 1 from J, leaving 8 bases between them. In the original processing: Amplification from reference gene primers served as the basis for estimated nucleated cell counts. Generated by immunoSEQ multiplex PCR, the TCRdb table keeps only in-frame clones and is missing some. That table supplies the V and J calls and clone size; D and trimming were determined from the DNA. The sample has about 200,000 clones, over 70% seen once. This receptor was identified in a woman aged 70-85 years with acute or convalescent COVID-19. This sequence joins TRBV5-1 and TRBJ1-5; tentatively, D is TRBD1 (6 bases). Input material: peripheral blood. CDR3 sequence: CASSLAGQSNQPQHF. DNA of the CDR3: TGCGCCAGCAGCTTGGCCGGACAGAGCAATCAGCCCCAGCATTTT.